This entry features one T cell receptor (beta chain) sequence. This sample is part of a study of T cell changes during pregnancy in multiple sclerosis. Sequencing used immunoSEQ multiplex PCR; TCRdb keeps in-frame clones, though not all of them. The table shows 75,000 to 85,000 clones, with roughly 93% occurring only once. Per germline, CDR1 SGHNT and CDR2 YYREEE (reference sequence). CDR3 length equals 15 residues. Trimming removed 3 bases from V and 8 bases from J; junction bases left unmatched: 9. The clonotype originates from a female donor with multiple sclerosis, enrolled in a pregnancy study. This chain uses TRBV5-4 with TRBJ1-4; TRBD1 matches at 8 bases. Sequenced material: peripheral blood, taken in the second trimester of pregnancy. The CDR3 sequence: CASSSGTRGQEKLFF. The CDR3 nucleotides are TGTGCCAGCAGCTCTGGAACCAGGGGGCAAGAAAAACTGTTTTTT.